Each of the 30 T cell receptor beta chains below was sequenced from the same sample in a study of T cells in Graves' hyperthyroidism and ophthalmopathy. TCR beta CDR3 sequences were amplified from RNA transcripts. The primer set for the first-round RT-PCR of the TCR CDR3 was HTBI. One entry per CDR3 protein, called by TCRdb with MiXCR from the multiplex PCR reads. Of approximately 210,000 distinct CDR3 sequences listed, about a sixth are singletons. Sequenced material: blood. The receptors shown here come from a man aged 45 to 65 with Graves' hyperthyroidism.

This clonotype was picked up many times. The chain carries TRBV27 and TRBJ2-7; D is possibly TRBD1 (5 bases). CDR1 is MNHEY, CDR2 SMNVEV, per germline (reference sequence). The CDR3 has 16 residues. Trimming stripped 2 bases from V and 2 bases from J, with 16 bases between. The CDR3 region is CASSLKVGRAPYEQYF. Written as DNA, the CDR3 is TGTGCCAGCAGTTTAAAGGTGGGCAGGGCACCCTACGAGCAGTACTTC.

In its sample, this clonotype was seen a few times. The V and J genes are TRBV7-9 and TRBJ1-2; 11 nucleotides align to TRBD1. The CDR3 covers 15 residues. Trimming cost V 5 bases and J 2 bases; bases outside gene matches: 4. CDR1 and CDR2 from the germline V gene are SEHNR and FQNEAQ (reference sequence). The CDR3 loop is CASSNRDRGNYGYTF. The CDR3 nucleotides are TGTGCCAGCAGCAACCGGGACAGGGGGAACTATGGCTACACCTTC.

The chain carries TRBV20-1 and TRBJ2-2, with a tentative D call TRBD2 (6 bases). CDR3 size: 14 residues. Trimming pared 3 bases from V and 1 base from J, leaving 9 bases between. Germline V lookup: CDR1 DFQATT, CDR2 SNEGSKA (reference sequence). CDR3 loop: CSARHSGNTGELFF. In DNA, the CDR3 is TGCAGTGCTAGGCATAGCGGGAACACCGGGGAGCTGTTTTTT.

Note on this clonotype: Being one base from a much bigger clone, this may be a read error. The chain carries TRBV20-1 and TRBJ2-2, with 13 positions matching TRBD2. The germline gives CDR1 DFQATT, CDR2 SNEGSKA (reference sequence). The CDR3 spans 16 residues. CDR3 nucleotides: TGCAGTGCTAGTGCCACTAGCGGGAGGGTTACCGGGAAGCTGTTTTTT. Its protein is CSASATSGRVTGKLFF.

In its sample, this clonotype was seen many times. The V and J genes are TRBV7-2 and TRBJ2-1, with 9 nucleotides matching TRBD2. This CDR3 has 15 amino acids. V dropped 7 bases and J dropped 0; count of bases not matched to a gene: 4. CDR1 and CDR2 (germline): SGHTA, FQGNSA. The CDR3 loop is CASTRSGSSYNEQFF. CDR3 in DNA: TGTGCCAGCACCCGTAGCGGGAGCTCCTACAATGAGCAGTTCTTC.

This clonotype has ten or more counts. This rearrangement joins TRBV10-3 to TRBJ1-2; TRBD1 agrees at 7 bases. J was trimmed by 4 bases and V by 5 bases; bases with no gene match: 7. CDR3 length equals 14 residues. Germline CDR1 ENHRY, CDR2 SYGVKD. The CDR3 region is CAISNWDSPYGYTF. CDR3 coding DNA: TGTGCCATCAGTAATTGGGACAGCCCCTATGGCTACACCTTC.

Concerning this clonotype: The germline gene is not matched at one end of the junction; a read error may be the cause. The J gene is TRBJ2-2, the V gene TRBV5-1; TRBD2 matches 10 bases. This CDR3 contains 17 residues. CDR1 is SGHRS, CDR2 YFSETQ, per germline. CDR3 DNA sequence: TGTGCCAGCAGCTTAGGCCCGTCTAGCGGGAGCTCTGGGGAGCTGTTTTTT. Encoded protein: CASSLGPSSGSSGELFF.

As regards this clonotype: A much larger clonotype is one base distant, so this may be a read error. The V gene is TRBV9, the J gene TRBJ2-2; D unclear. CDR1 is SGDLS, CDR2 YYNGEE, per germline. The V end lost 0 bases, the J end lost 7 bases, and 4 bases lay between the germline ends. The CDR3 runs 12 residues. The CDR3 sequence: CASSVEGGELFF. The CDR3 region has the DNA TGTGCCAGCAGCGTAGAGGGCGGGGAGCTGTTTTTT.

This clonotype appeared many times. The chain uses TRBV18 and TRBJ2-4; 7 nucleotides match TRBD1. This CDR3 region has 14 residues. CDR1 KGHSH and CDR2 LQKENI come from the germline V gene. Germline trimming cut 1 base from V and 10 bases from J; bases unmatched to any gene: 7. The CDR3 spells CASSPQGARNIQYF. The CDR3 DNA sequence: TGTGCCAGCTCACCACAGGGGGCGCGAAATATTCAGTACTTC. Together with reference TRBV18 and TRBJ2-4, the CDR3 gives the full variable domain: NAGVMQNPRHLVRRRGQEARLRCSPMKGHSHVYWYRQLPEEGLKFMVYLQKENIIDESGMPKERFSAEFPKEGPSILRIQQVVRGDSAAYFCASSPQGARNIQYFGAGTRLSVL.

The chain employs TRBV7-6 and TRBJ2-2, with TRBD1 matching over 7 bases. CDR3 length: 17 amino acids. The germline V gene encodes CDR1 SGHVS and CDR2 FNYEAQ. Trimming removed 5 bases from V and 8 bases from J; junction bases left unmatched: 17. The CDR3 DNA is TGTGCCAGCAGCCGTACTTTAACAGGGGCGCCGGGTGGGGAGCTGTTTTTT. Encoded protein: CASSRTLTGAPGGELFF.

The J gene is TRBJ2-1, the V gene TRBV15, with TRBD2 identical over 14 bases. The V segment lost 7 bases and the J segment 5 bases; nucleotides outside the gene matches: 4. This CDR3 has 15 amino acids. Germline CDR1 and CDR2: LNHNV and YYDKDF (reference sequence). CDR3 DNA sequence: TGTGCCACCACCCCGGGACTAGCGGGGGACAATGAGCAGTTCTTC. As protein: CATTPGLAGDNEQFF. Full variable domain (outside the CDR3, taken from reference TRBV15 and TRBJ2-1): DAMVIQNPRYQVTQFGKPVTLSCSQTLNHNVMYWYQQKSSQAPKLLFHYYDKDFNNEADTPDNFQSRRPNTSFCFLDIRSPGLGDTAMYLCATTPGLAGDNEQFFGPGTRLTVL.

This clonotype was counted only a few times. This chain connects TRBV20-1 to TRBJ1-1; perhaps TRBD1 as D (5 bases). This CDR3 is 14 amino acids long. CDR1 and CDR2 (germline): DFQATT, SNEGSKA (reference sequence). Trimming shortened V by 2 bases and J by 3 bases, and 13 bases separated the two germline ends. The CDR3 region has the DNA TGCAGTGCTAGACCGATCCTGGGGCACACTGAAGCTTTCTTT. Encoded protein: CSARPILGHTEAFF.

This chain links TRBV20-1 with TRBJ2-3; a weak D match, TRBD2 (12 bases). Trimming removed 5 bases at V and 0 bases at J, with 30 bases between. Germline V lookup: CDR1 DFQATT, CDR2 SNEGSKA (reference sequence). The CDR3 covers 20 residues. The CDR3 here is CSAWDRGVLAGGISTDTQYF. The CDR3 DNA reads as TGCAGTGCTTGGGACAGGGGGGTGCTAGCGGGAGGGATTAGCACAGATACGCAGTATTTT.

In its sample, this clonotype was seen many times. The chain uses TRBV2 and TRBJ2-3, with a weak D call TRBD2 (6 bases). V lost 6 bases, J lost 4 bases, and 14 bases lay in between. The CDR3 runs 14 residues. CDR1 SNHLY and CDR2 FYNNEI come from the germline V gene. The CDR3 nucleotides read TGTGCCAGCAGCGAAATGACTAGGTCAGATACGCAGTATTTT. It translates to CASSEMTRSDTQYF.

This clonotype was counted at least ten times. The chain uses TRBV11-3 and TRBJ2-7; tentative D call: TRBD2 (6 bases). The V gene lost 4 bases and the J gene lost 3 bases, with 13 bases spanning the gap. CDR1 and CDR2 from the germline V gene are SGHNT and YENEEA. CDR3 length: 14 amino acids. The CDR3 region is CASSSGTWVYEQYF. CDR3 DNA: TGTGCCAGCAGCTCCGGGACTTGGGTCTACGAGCAGTACTTC.

This clonotype showed up many times. This chain connects TRBV11-2 to TRBJ2-7; 8 bases match TRBD2. The ends lost 2 bases at V and 2 bases at J; junction bases unmatched: 8. The CDR3 is made up of 16 amino acids. Germline V gene lookup returns CDR1 SGHAT and CDR2 FQNNGV. The CDR3 DNA sequence: TGTGCCAGCAGCTTACAGCGGGGGCAGAGTACCTACGAGCAGTACTTC. It codes for CASSLQRGQSTYEQYF.

This clonotype was detected ten times or more. This chain joins TRBV7-8 and TRBJ2-3; no clear D gene. This CDR3 is 14 amino acids long. Trimming pared 6 bases from V and 4 bases from J, leaving 14 bases between. CDR1 and CDR2 from the germline V gene are SGHVS and FQNEAQ. CDR3 in amino acids: CASSSTASADTQYF. The DNA for the CDR3 is TGTGCCAGCAGTTCGACCGCTTCGGCAGATACGCAGTATTTT.

This clonotype has at least ten counts. The chain recombines TRBV7-2 with TRBJ2-7; 11 positions agree with TRBD1. Trimming removed 3 bases from V and 0 bases from J; junction bases left unmatched: 4. Germline-derived CDR1 and CDR2 are SGHTA and FQGNSA. The CDR3 runs 16 residues. For the CDR3, the DNA is TGTGCCAGCAGCTTTACCGGGACAGGGGGCTCCTACGAGCAGTACTTC. Protein: CASSFTGTGGSYEQYF.

This clonotype showed up many times. V gene TRBV3-1 combines with J gene TRBJ2-1; D is undetermined. The CDR3 is 12 amino acids. Germline CDR1 is LGHDT and CDR2 is YNNKEL (reference sequence). V was pared by 3 bases and J by 8 bases, with 8 bases between. CDR3 sequence: CASSHASHEQFF. The CDR3 DNA follows: TGTGCCAGCAGCCACGCATCCCATGAGCAGTTCTTC.

Only a few counts were recorded for this clonotype. This chain joins TRBV7-2 and TRBJ1-1; TRBD1 might be the D (5 bases). Trimming shortened V by 1 base and J by 1 base, and 10 bases separated the two germline ends. The CDR3 contains 15 residues. Germline values: CDR1 SGHTA, CDR2 FQGNSA. The CDR3 region has the DNA TGTGCCAGCAGCTTAGAGGGTGGGGGGAACACTGAAGCTTTCTTT. Amino acids: CASSLEGGGNTEAFF.

This clonotype was counted at least ten times. This chain joins TRBV5-1 and TRBJ2-3; D uncertain. Trimming stripped 5 bases from V and 6 bases from J, with 16 bases between. Germline V gene lookup returns CDR1 SGHRS and CDR2 YFSETQ. The CDR3 covers 14 residues. The CDR3 here is CASSSGPSSDTQYF. The CDR3 nucleotides read TGCGCCAGCAGTTCCGGGCCCAGTTCCGATACGCAGTATTTT.

In this sample, this clonotype turned up many times. The chain is built from TRBV5-1 and TRBJ2-6; 9 bases agree with TRBD1. Germline loops: CDR1 SGHRS, CDR2 YFSETQ. The CDR3 is 19 amino acids. The V gene end was trimmed by 0 bases and the J gene end by 0 bases; junction bases not matched to a gene: 7. Written as DNA, the CDR3 is TGCGCCAGCAGCTTGGCCGGGACAGGGATGAGCTCTGGGGCCAACGTCCTGACTTTC. It translates to CASSLAGTGMSSGANVLTF.

This clonotype was recorded at least ten times. The rearrangement uses TRBV2 and TRBJ2-4; no clear D. CDR1 and CDR2 from the germline V gene are SNHLY and FYNNEI. The V gene lost 0 bases and the J gene lost 5 bases, with 11 bases spanning the gap. The CDR3 is 15 amino acids. In DNA form, the CDR3 reads TGTGCCAGCAGTGAAGCTCCGCCACTGCAAAACATTCAGTACTTC. Translating it yields CASSEAPPLQNIQYF.

This clonotype occurred a few times. A much bigger clone sits one base away, suggesting this may be a read error. V and J are TRBV2 and TRBJ1-2, with D hard to call. Trimming took 5 bases from V and 6 from J, leaving 10 bases between them. This CDR3 region has 12 residues. Germline loops: CDR1 SNHLY, CDR2 FYNNEI. The CDR3 nucleotides read TGTGCCAGCAGTCCGAGAAGGGATGGCTACACCTTC. Residues: CASSPRRDGYTF.

This clonotype was detected only a few times. In nucleotides, the CDR3 is TGTGCCTCCACGAGGAGAGCTAGCGGGTCCTACAATGAGCAGTTCTTC. Its translation: CASTRRASGSYNEQFF. The V and J genes are TRBV30 and TRBJ2-1, with 8 bases identical to TRBD2. Germline CDR1 GTSNPN, CDR2 SVGIG (reference sequence). V dropped 7 bases and J dropped 1; count of bases not matched to a gene: 12. The CDR3 loop spans 16 amino acids.

This clonotype appeared a few times. The chain uses TRBV18 and TRBJ2-7, with TRBD2 matching 13 bases. The CDR3 runs to 16 residues. The V gene's germline CDR1 is KGHSH and CDR2 LQKENI. J gave up 0 bases and V 6 bases, and 5 bases lay outside the gene matches. The CDR3 DNA reads TGTGCCAGCTCCAAGGGACTAGCGGGGAGCTCCTACGAGCAGTACTTC. Protein sequence: CASSKGLAGSSYEQYF.

J is TRBJ2-3 and V is TRBV3-1, with D unresolved. Germline CDR1 reads LGHDT; CDR2 reads YNNKEL (reference sequence). The CDR3 runs to 14 residues. The V and J ends lost 1 base and 0 bases respectively, with 5 bases between them. CDR3 nucleotides: TGTGCCAGCAGCCAAGGGTCGAGCACAGATACGCAGTATTTT. Protein product: CASSQGSSTDTQYF.

The chain employs TRBV18 and TRBJ2-3, with D possibly TRBD1 on 6 matching bases. This CDR3 comprises 14 residues. The V end was cut by 8 bases, the J end by 2 bases, with 14 bases between. The germline CDR1 and CDR2 sequences are KGHSH and LQKENI. CDR3 loop: CASRKGVTTDTQYF. The CDR3 region has the DNA TGTGCCAGCCGCAAGGGGGTGACCACAGATACGCAGTATTTT.

In its sample, this clonotype was seen many times. The chain links TRBV27 to TRBJ2-1; D remains unclear. The V end lost 2 bases, the J end lost 2 bases, and 4 bases lay between the germline ends. The CDR3 consists of 13 residues. Germline V gene data show CDR1 as MNHEY and CDR2 as SMNVEV (reference sequence). This CDR3 reads CASSLHTYNEQFF. The DNA of the CDR3 is TGTGCCAGCAGTTTACACACCTACAATGAGCAGTTCTTC.

At least ten counts were recorded for this clonotype. The rearrangement joins TRBV12-5 to TRBJ1-4; 8 nucleotides agree with TRBD1. Germline CDR1 is LGHNT and CDR2 is FRNRAP. V lost 5 bases and J lost 7; bases outside the gene matches: 15. CDR3 length equals 17 residues. The CDR3 here is CASGQNPRTGRSEKLFF. In nucleotides, the CDR3 is TGTGCTAGTGGTCAGAACCCCCGGACAGGGAGAAGTGAAAAACTGTTTTTT.